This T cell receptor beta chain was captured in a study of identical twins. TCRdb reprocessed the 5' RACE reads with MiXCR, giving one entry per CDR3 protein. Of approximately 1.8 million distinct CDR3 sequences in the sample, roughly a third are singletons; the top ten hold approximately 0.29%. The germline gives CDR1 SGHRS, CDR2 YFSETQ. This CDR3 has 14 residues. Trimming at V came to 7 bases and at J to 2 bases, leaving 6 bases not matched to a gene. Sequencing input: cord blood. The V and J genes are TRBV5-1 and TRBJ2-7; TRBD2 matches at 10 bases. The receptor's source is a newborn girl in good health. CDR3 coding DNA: TGCGCCAGCCAGCGACTAGCGGGCACCTACGAGCAGTACTTC. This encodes CASQRLAGTYEQYF.